The 7 T cell receptor beta chains below were found in one sample sequenced in a study of cytomegalovirus exposure and HLA in healthy donors. PCR involved 60 Vbeta and 13 Jbeta primers. Repertoires were generated with immunoSEQ multiplex PCR, while TCRdb's copy carries only in-frame clones and drops some. The top ten clones hold less than 0.9% of a sample with under 200,000 clones, 70% to 80% of them seen once. Specimen: PBMCs. Source of these receptors: a female donor in good health and CMV-seronegative.

This clone was seen a handful of times. The J gene is TRBJ1-5, the V gene TRBV6-6; D gene unclear. CDR3 size: 14 residues. CDR1 is MNHNY, CDR2 SVGAGI, per germline (reference sequence). Trimming stripped 5 bases from V and 3 bases from J, with 11 bases between. CDR3 nucleotide sequence: TGTGCCAGCAGTACACCCCCGTTCAATCAGCCCCAGCATTTT. Protein product: CASSTPPFNQPQHF.

This clone was counted between two and nine times. The chain carries TRBV28 and TRBJ2-7; 9 positions agree with TRBD1. The germline gives CDR1 MDHEN, CDR2 SYDVKM. The CDR3 is made up of 14 amino acids. V was pared by 6 bases and J by 5 bases, with 8 bases of the junction left unmatched. CDR3 coding DNA: TGTGCCAGCAGAGGTCGGGACAGGGTGAACGAGCAGTACTTC. Translation gives CASRGRDRVNEQYF.

CDR3 protein: CASSTPGQGTPYEQYF. CDR3 DNA: TGTGCCAGTAGTACTCCGGGACAGGGGACCCCCTACGAGCAGTACTTC. V and J are TRBV19 and TRBJ2-5, with 10 positions matching TRBD1. The DNA end lines up better with TRBJ2-7; the J call may be wrong. Germline values: CDR1 LNHDA, CDR2 SQIVND (reference sequence). The CDR3 has 16 residues.

The CDR3 loop reads CASSLGGSGRAEQFF. The CDR3 bases are TGTGCCAGCAGCTTAGGAGGTAGCGGGAGGGCTGAGCAGTTCTTC. V gene TRBV7-2 combines with J gene TRBJ2-1, with 11 bases lining up with TRBD2. The V segment lost 1 base and the J segment 9 bases; nucleotides outside the gene matches: 5. This CDR3 contains 15 residues. Germline loops: CDR1 SGHTA, CDR2 FQGNSA.

The chain uses TRBV28 and TRBJ1-5; 7 nucleotides agree with TRBD1. This CDR3 region has 14 residues. The germline CDR1 and CDR2 sequences are MDHEN and SYDVKM. V lost 6 bases to trimming and J lost 9 bases; unmatched junction nucleotides: 11. In DNA form, the CDR3 reads TGTGCCAGCAGATTCCAGGGGGGAGGCTGGCCCCAGCATTTT. This gives the protein CASRFQGGGWPQHF.

V usage is TRBV12-2 and J usage is TRBJ1-4; the D call in the table, TRBD1, was not verified against the DNA. TRBV12-2 is classified as a pseudogene. The CDR3 runs 16 residues. Here the CDR3 DNA reads TGTGCAAGTCGCTCCTGGACAGATTCAACTAATGAAAAACTGTTTTTT. This gives the protein CASRSWTDSTNEKLFF.

The gene calls are TRBV5-4 and TRBJ2-3; the match to TRBD2 covers 9 bases. CDR1 and CDR2 (germline): SGHNT, YYREEE (reference sequence). After removal of 3 bases from V and 1 base from J, the junction contained 9 bases not matched to a gene. The CDR3 runs 17 residues. The CDR3 here is CASSSRTSGLGTDTQYF. DNA for the CDR3: TGTGCCAGCAGCTCTCGAACTAGCGGGCTAGGCACAGATACGCAGTATTTT.